Listed below are T cell receptor beta chains from one sample, sequenced in a study of blood T cell repertoires in COVID-19. The table came from immunoSEQ multiplex PCR; TCRdb's copy has only in-frame clones and leaves some out. The sample shows approximately 130,000 clones, around 85% of them seen only once. The material sequenced was peripheral blood. The source is a human donor in a cohort sampled during active COVID-19. The CDR3 runs from the conserved cysteine through the conserved F or W. The D gene is left open where the match is weak. A row's size may be missing; if present it is once, few, many or a size class.

J gene: TRBJ1-1; V gene: TRBV7-2; clone size: once; D gene: TRBD1; CDR3 protein: CASNDRGAFF; CDR3 DNA: TGTGCCAGCAACGACAGGGGAGCTTTCTTT
J gene: TRBJ2-3; V gene: TRBV2; clone size: -; D gene: TRBD1; CDR3 protein: CASRGQGLIADTQYF; CDR3 DNA: TGTGCCAGCAGGGGACAGGGACTTATAGCAGATACGCAGTATTTT
J gene: TRBJ2-1; V gene: TRBV27; clone size: -; D gene: -; CDR3 protein: CASIGSPRDEQFF; CDR3 DNA: TGTGCCAGCATAGGGTCCCCCAGGGATGAGCAGTTCTTC
J gene: TRBJ2-3; V gene: TRBV30; clone size: -; D gene: TRBD2; CDR3 protein: CASPSGGPDTQYF; CDR3 DNA: TGTGCCTCTCCCTCGGGGGGGCCAGATACGCAGTATTTT
J gene: TRBJ2-1; V gene: TRBV29-1; clone size: -; D gene: -; CDR3 protein: CSATGGGTSYNEQFF; CDR3 DNA: TGCAGCGCCACGGGTGGGGGGACTTCCTACAATGAGCAGTTCTTC
J gene: TRBJ2-3; V gene: TRBV7-2; clone size: -; D gene: TRBD2; CDR3 protein: CASSDTGTRASPQYF; CDR3 DNA: TGTGCCAGCAGCGACACCGGGACTAGAGCCTCCCCGCAGTATTTT
J gene: TRBJ2-1; V gene: TRBV6-5; clone size: few; D gene: -; CDR3 protein: CASSFSGSYNEQFF; CDR3 DNA: TGTGCCAGCAGTTTTTCAGGTTCCTACAATGAGCAGTTCTTC
J gene: TRBJ1-1; V gene: TRBV27; clone size: -; D gene: -; CDR3 protein: CATTSAGPWTEAFF; CDR3 DNA: TGTGCCACCACGTCTGCAGGGCCTTGGACTGAAGCTTTCTTT
J gene: TRBJ1-1; V gene: TRBV7-9; clone size: -; D gene: -; CDR3 protein: CASSLTANTEAFF; CDR3 DNA: TGTGCCAGCAGCTTAACAGCGAACACTGAAGCTTTCTTT
J gene: TRBJ2-1; V gene: TRBV7-2; clone size: -; D gene: -; CDR3 protein: CASSLRGFNNEQFF; CDR3 DNA: TGTGCCAGCAGCTTAAGAGGGTTCAATAATGAGCAGTTCTTC
J gene: TRBJ1-6; V gene: TRBV2; clone size: -; D gene: -; CDR3 protein: CASSEARGNSPLHF; CDR3 DNA: TGTGCCAGCAGTGAAGCAAGAGGGAATTCACCCCTCCACTTT
J gene: TRBJ1-2; V gene: TRBV29-1; clone size: -; D gene: TRBD1; CDR3 protein: CSVADRSRHGYTF; CDR3 DNA: TGCAGCGTCGCGGACAGGAGTAGACATGGCTACACCTTC
J gene: TRBJ2-1; V gene: TRBV3-1/TRBV3-2; clone size: -; D gene: TRBD2; CDR3 protein: CASSQGGGTSGGGLRYEQFF; CDR3 DNA: TGTGCCAGCAGCCAAGGAGGAGGGACTAGCGGGGGCGGTCTTCGCTATGAGCAGTTCTTC
J gene: TRBJ1-2; V gene: TRBV7-8; clone size: few; D gene: -; CDR3 protein: CASSLESYGYTF; CDR3 DNA: TGTGCCAGCAGCCTGGAGAGCTATGGCTACACCTTC
J gene: TRBJ1-2; V gene: TRBV4-3; clone size: -; D gene: TRBD1; CDR3 protein: CASSQVGSGGNYGYTF; CDR3 DNA: TGCGCCAGCAGCCAAGTTGGATCAGGGGGGAACTATGGCTACACCTTC
J gene: TRBJ1-5; V gene: TRBV2; clone size: -; D gene: TRBD1; CDR3 protein: CASGLGQGAFSNQPQHF; CDR3 DNA: TGTGCCAGCGGGCTAGGGCAGGGGGCCTTTAGCAATCAGCCCCAGCATTTT
J gene: TRBJ1-2; V gene: TRBV12-5; clone size: -; D gene: TRBD1; CDR3 protein: CASGLVPGGTPSGYTF; CDR3 DNA: TGTGCTAGTGGTTTGGTACCAGGGGGGACACCGAGCGGCTACACCTTC
J gene: TRBJ1-1; V gene: TRBV2; clone size: -; D gene: TRBD1; CDR3 protein: CASNQDRAIMNTEAFF; CDR3 DNA: TGTGCCAGCAACCAGGACAGGGCCATAATGAACACTGAAGCTTTCTTT
J gene: TRBJ1-3; V gene: TRBV19; clone size: once; D gene: -; CDR3 protein: CASSTDFLSGNTIYF; CDR3 DNA: TGTGCCAGTAGTACGGACTTCCTCTCTGGAAACACCATATATTTT
J gene: TRBJ2-4; V gene: TRBV3-1/TRBV3-2; clone size: -; D gene: -; CDR3 protein: CASSQAKQGNDRPGRENIQYF; CDR3 DNA: TGTGCCAGCAGCCAAGCCAAACAGGGTAATGACCGACCCGGGCGCGAAAACATTCAGTACTTC
J gene: TRBJ2-7; V gene: TRBV3-1/TRBV3-2; clone size: -; D gene: TRBD2; CDR3 protein: CASSQGIAGGFDEQYF; CDR3 DNA: TGTGCCAGCAGCCAAGGTATAGCGGGGGGTTTTGACGAGCAGTACTTC
J gene: TRBJ1-5; V gene: TRBV10-2; clone size: -; D gene: -; CDR3 protein: CASSAGGNQPQHF; CDR3 DNA: TGCGCCAGCAGCGCGGGTGGCAATCAGCCCCAGCATTTT
J gene: TRBJ2-7; V gene: TRBV7-8; clone size: once; D gene: -; CDR3 protein: CASSLAQAAYEQYF; CDR3 DNA: TGTGCCAGCAGCTTAGCACAGGCCGCCTACGAGCAGTACTTC
J gene: TRBJ1-2; V gene: TRBV7-9; clone size: -; D gene: -; CDR3 protein: CASSLPGDGYTF; CDR3 DNA: TGTGCCAGCAGCCTCCCAGGGGATGGCTACACCTTC
J gene: TRBJ2-3; V gene: TRBV20-1; clone size: -; D gene: TRBD2; CDR3 protein: CSASFRTSGHTDTQYF; CDR3 DNA: TGCAGTGCTAGTTTTCGGACTAGCGGACACACAGATACGCAGTATTTT
J gene: TRBJ2-2; V gene: TRBV3-1/TRBV3-2; clone size: -; D gene: -; CDR3 protein: CASSQGQGLITGELFF; CDR3 DNA: TGTGCCAGCAGCCAAGGTCAGGGACTTATCACCGGGGAGCTGTTTTTT
J gene: TRBJ2-4; V gene: TRBV28; clone size: -; D gene: -; CDR3 protein: CASSPLDQGGIQYF; CDR3 DNA: TGTGCCAGCAGTCCATTGGACCAGGGGGGCATTCAGTACTTC
J gene: TRBJ2-1; V gene: TRBV4-1; clone size: -; D gene: -; CDR3 protein: CASSQDLAGSSYNEQFF; CDR3 DNA: TGCGCCAGCAGCCAAGATCTCGCTGGGAGCTCCTACAATGAGCAGTTCTTC
J gene: TRBJ1-4; V gene: TRBV19; clone size: -; D gene: -; CDR3 protein: CASSGRSTNEKLFF; CDR3 DNA: TGTGCCAGTAGTGGCCGATCAACTAATGAAAAACTGTTTTTT
J gene: TRBJ1-1; V gene: TRBV4-3; clone size: -; D gene: -; CDR3 protein: CASSQEPGDNTEAFF; CDR3 DNA: TGCGCCAGCAGCCAAGAACCCGGGGATAACACTGAAGCTTTCTTT
J gene: TRBJ2-2; V gene: TRBV5-4; clone size: -; D gene: TRBD1; CDR3 protein: CASSTGTVNTGELFF; CDR3 DNA: TGTGCCAGCAGCACCGGGACAGTGAACACCGGGGAGCTGTTTTTT
J gene: TRBJ1-6; V gene: TRBV7-9; clone size: -; D gene: TRBD1; CDR3 protein: CASSLVEGASTPLHF; CDR3 DNA: TGTGCCAGCAGCTTAGTTGAGGGGGCTTCGACACCCCTCCACTTT
J gene: TRBJ2-7; V gene: TRBV14; clone size: -; D gene: -; CDR3 protein: CASSEGSGYEQYF; CDR3 DNA: TGTGCCAGCAGTGAGGGCAGTGGCTACGAGCAGTACTTC
J gene: TRBJ2-7; V gene: TRBV5-8; clone size: -; D gene: -; CDR3 protein: CASSLGGGDTYEQYF; CDR3 DNA: TGTGCCAGCAGCTTAGGAGGGGGGGACACCTACGAGCAGTACTTC
J gene: TRBJ2-2; V gene: TRBV5-1; clone size: once; D gene: -; CDR3 protein: CASSLGDRNTGELFF; CDR3 DNA: TGCGCCAGCAGCTTGGGAGACAGGAACACCGGGGAGCTGTTTTTT
J gene: TRBJ2-5; V gene: TRBV9; clone size: -; D gene: TRBD2; CDR3 protein: CASSIGTSGRRAGPQETQYF; CDR3 DNA: TGTGCCAGCAGCATCGGGACTAGCGGGCGCCGGGCTGGGCCTCAAGAGACCCAGTACTTC
J gene: TRBJ2-3; V gene: TRBV6-2/TRBV6-3; clone size: many; D gene: -; CDR3 protein: CASSHRSTDTQYF; CDR3 DNA: TGTGCCAGCAGCCATCGCAGTACAGATACGCAGTATTTT
J gene: TRBJ2-2; V gene: TRBV27; clone size: -; D gene: TRBD2; CDR3 protein: CASSLSGGANTGELFF; CDR3 DNA: TGTGCCAGCAGTTTAAGCGGGGGCGCGAACACCGGGGAGCTGTTTTTT
J gene: TRBJ2-7; V gene: TRBV15; clone size: -; D gene: TRBD1; CDR3 protein: CATSRPGQGRSYEQYF; CDR3 DNA: TGTGCCACCAGCAGACCGGGACAGGGGCGGTCCTACGAGCAGTACTTC
J gene: TRBJ1-2; V gene: TRBV15; clone size: -; D gene: -; CDR3 protein: CATSRREGGYTF; CDR3 DNA: TGTGCCACCAGCAGAAGGGAGGGTGGCTACACCTTC
J gene: TRBJ2-6; V gene: TRBV27; clone size: -; D gene: TRBD2; CDR3 protein: CASKRESGSDSGANVLTF; CDR3 DNA: TGTGCCAGCAAACGGGAGAGCGGGAGCGACTCTGGGGCCAACGTCCTGACTTTC